This entry describes one TCR beta chain. This sample was included in a study of blood T cell repertoires in COVID-19. CDR1 is KGHSH and CDR2 is LQKENI in the germline V gene. V lost 3 bases and J 9 bases, leaving 15 bases between the germline ends. CDR3 length equals 15 residues. Generated by immunoSEQ multiplex PCR, the TCRdb table keeps only in-frame clones and is missing some. The table includes over 150,000 clones, 80% to 90% detected once. This TCR derives from a man aged 45-65 years with active or convalescent COVID-19. The chain combines TRBV18 with TRBJ1-6; D gene ambiguous. Sequenced sample: peripheral blood. CDR3 in amino acids: CASSPLGEGGSPLHF. CDR3 bases: TGTGCCAGCTCACCGCTCGGAGAGGGCGGTTCACCCCTCCACTTT.